A single sample gave rise to the 21 T cell receptor beta chains below, sequenced in a study of T cell changes during pregnancy in multiple sclerosis. Using immunoSEQ multiplex PCR, the repertoire was profiled, and TCRdb retains in-frame clones only, with some absent. The table has roughly 44,000 clones, approximately 90% seen once. The sequencing used CD8+ T cells from peripheral blood mononuclear cells, collected after pregnancy. All receptors derive from a female donor in good health, enrolled as a control in a pregnancy study.

The CDR3 DNA is TGTGCCAGCTCGATCCGGGGGGACACTGAAGCTTTCTTT. Its protein product is CASSIRGDTEAFF. The chain carries TRBV6-5 and TRBJ1-1; D is perhaps TRBD1 (5 bases). Germline V gene sequence: CDR1 MNHEY, CDR2 SVGAGI. This CDR3 contains 13 residues. The germline V and J ends were trimmed by 8 bases and 3 bases, with 13 bases remaining between them.

The chain has TRBV9 and TRBJ2-1, with a weak D call TRBD1 (5 bases). Germline-derived CDR1 and CDR2 are SGDLS and YYNGEE. Trimming pared 7 bases from V and 2 bases from J, leaving 16 bases between. The length of the CDR3 is 15 residues. Here the CDR3 reads CASGQPGSTYNEQFF. The CDR3 coding sequence is TGTGCCAGCGGACAACCGGGTAGCACCTACAATGAGCAGTTCTTC.

The rearrangement uses TRBV6-5 and TRBJ1-4; D remains ambiguous. CDR1 and CDR2 (germline): MNHEY, SVGAGI. Deletions cut 5 bases from V and 11 bases from J, with 9 bases between. This CDR3 region has 11 residues. The CDR3 sequence is CASSNSGKLFF. The CDR3 DNA sequence: TGTGCCAGCAGTAACAGCGGCAAACTGTTTTTT.

This chain uses TRBV4-3 with TRBJ1-5; D gene unclear. The germline V and J ends were trimmed by 0 bases and 4 bases, with 10 bases remaining between them. This CDR3 comprises 15 residues. The germline V gene encodes CDR1 LGHNA and CDR2 YSLEER. DNA for the CDR3: TGCGCCAGCAGCCAAGATCAGTGGGCTAATCAGCCCCAGCATTTT. The encoded protein is CASSQDQWANQPQHF.

This clone has only a few counts. The genes are TRBV6-4 and TRBJ2-3; the match to TRBD2 covers 8 bases. Trimming cost V 3 bases and J 2 bases; bases outside gene matches: 10. CDR3 length equals 17 residues. CDR1 MRHNA and CDR2 SNTAGT come from the germline V gene. The CDR3 protein is CASSELSGGGTTDTQYF. For the CDR3, the DNA is TGTGCCAGCAGTGAATTAAGCGGCGGGGGGACCACAGATACGCAGTATTTT.

This sequence joins TRBV30 and TRBJ1-2; D gene uncertain. In germline, CDR1 is GTSNPN, CDR2 SVGIG (reference sequence). With 1 base removed from V and 5 bases from J, the gap between germline ends came to 11 bases. There are 13 residues in the CDR3. The CDR3 loop is CAWSAGEHYGYTF. In DNA form, the CDR3 reads TGTGCCTGGAGTGCTGGGGAGCATTATGGCTACACCTTC. The full variable domain, in which reference TRBV30 and TRBJ1-2 provide the parts outside the CDR3, is SQTIHQWPATLVQPVGSPLSLECTVEGTSNPNLYWYRQAAGRGLQLLFYSVGIGQISSEVPQNLSASRPQDRQFILSSKKLLLSDSGFYLCAWSAGEHYGYTFGSGTRLTVV.

V usage is TRBV27 and J usage is TRBJ1-3, with D possibly TRBD1 on 5 matching bases. Germline V gene lookup returns CDR1 MNHEY and CDR2 SMNVEV (reference sequence). The CDR3 totals 15 residues. Between the trimmed V and J ends, which lost 5 bases and 2 bases, there was a span of 13 bases. The CDR3 protein is CASSELGGPGNTIYF. The DNA of the CDR3 is TGTGCCAGCAGTGAGTTGGGGGGTCCTGGAAACACCATATATTTT.

This chain uses TRBV9 with TRBJ1-3; D gene ambiguous. The CDR3 extends over 16 amino acids. Germline V gene lookup returns CDR1 SGDLS and CDR2 YYNGEE. V lost 0 bases and J lost 0, with 10 bases in between. The CDR3 protein is CASSVGGGDSGNTIYF. The CDR3 DNA sequence: TGTGCCAGCAGCGTAGGAGGAGGCGACTCTGGAAACACCATATATTTT.

The gene calls are TRBV9 and TRBJ2-1; 8 bases align to TRBD2. The length of the CDR3 is 16 residues. With 3 bases clipped from V and 4 bases from J, the junction kept 9 bases outside the gene matches. From germline, CDR1 is SGDLS and CDR2 YYNGEE. The CDR3 is CASSGLGAGVYNEQFF. CDR3 nucleotide sequence: TGTGCCAGCAGCGGGTTGGGAGCGGGGGTGTACAATGAGCAGTTCTTC.

The V call is TRBV5-1, the J call TRBJ2-7, with D unresolved. CDR1 SGHRS and CDR2 YFSETQ come from the germline V gene. Trimming shortened V by 4 bases and J by 3 bases, and 5 bases separated the two germline ends. This CDR3 has 11 amino acids. CDR3 sequence: CASSTNYEQYF. In DNA form, the CDR3 reads TGCGCCAGCAGCACAAACTACGAGCAGTACTTC.

V and J are TRBV21-1 and TRBJ2-3; the table gives TRBD2 as D, unverified against the DNA. TRBV21-1 is deemed a pseudogene. The CDR3 runs 17 residues. In DNA, the CDR3 is TGTGCCAGCAGCTCTCCTCTTGCCACCGGAGGCACAGATACGCAGTATTTT. It is translated as CASSSPLATGGTDTQYF.

The chain recombines TRBV5-5 with TRBJ1-2, with D unclear. V lost 2 bases and J lost 7, with 21 bases in between. The V gene's germline CDR1 is SGHKS and CDR2 YYEKEE (reference sequence). The CDR3 length is 16 residues. This CDR3 is CASSLRKTDYGGGYTF. CDR3 bases: TGTGCCAGCAGCTTAAGAAAGACGGACTACGGCGGTGGCTACACCTTC.

The chain combines TRBV2 with TRBJ2-7; 8 bases match TRBD1. This CDR3 has 16 amino acids. Unmatched junction bases numbered 12, after V lost 6 bases and J lost 2 bases. The germline CDR1 and CDR2 sequences are SNHLY and FYNNEI. The CDR3 is CASRDAGTGQTYEQYF. CDR3 in DNA: TGTGCCAGCAGGGATGCCGGGACAGGTCAGACCTACGAGCAGTACTTC.

Turning to this clone: At the DNA level, this CDR3 is encoded by other sequences in the same sample as well. The gene calls are TRBV27 and TRBJ1-1, with D uncertain. The CDR3 has 14 residues. CDR1 is MNHEY, CDR2 SMNVEV, per germline (reference sequence). V lost 5 bases to trimming and J lost 1 base, with 11 bases between them. The CDR3, as DNA: TGTGCCAGCAGTCCCGACGGGTGGAACACTGAAGCTTTCTTT. Its translation: CASSPDGWNTEAFF.

This clone came up a few times. This rearrangement joins TRBV5-4 to TRBJ1-6; no clear D gene. Per germline, CDR1 SGHNT and CDR2 YYREEE (reference sequence). Trimming left V 0 bases short and J 9 bases short, with 7 bases between. The CDR3 totals 13 residues. This chain's CDR3 is CASSLAGFSPLHF. The CDR3 region has the DNA TGTGCCAGCAGCTTGGCTGGCTTTTCACCCCTCCACTTT.

The chain employs TRBV19 and TRBJ1-2; a weak D match, TRBD1 (6 bases). Per the germline V gene, CDR1 is LNHDA and CDR2 is SQIVND (reference sequence). The CDR3 is 13 amino acids. V was cut by 7 bases and J by 5 bases, with 14 bases left in between. The CDR3 DNA reads as TGTGCCAGTATGAAGGGGGTACGTTATGGCTACACCTTC. It is translated as CASMKGVRYGYTF.

CDR3 sequence reads: CASSPSGSSSGNTIYF. The CDR3 region has the DNA TGCGCCAGCAGCCCATCCGGGTCCAGCTCTGGAAACACCATATATTTT. J is TRBJ1-3 and V is TRBV5-1; D not resolved. The V gene's germline CDR1 is SGHRS and CDR2 YFSETQ. V lost 4 bases and J lost 0, with 14 bases in between. This CDR3 region has 16 residues.

The rearrangement uses TRBV11-3 and TRBJ1-1; D might be TRBD1 (5 bases). The CDR3 has 14 residues. Trimming pared 2 bases from V and 8 bases from J, leaving 15 bases between. CDR1 is SGHNT, CDR2 YENEEA, per germline. CDR3 bases: TGTGCCAGCAGCTTATCTCCGGGGGAGGGGGAAGCTTTCTTT. Protein product: CASSLSPGEGEAFF.

The V call is TRBV19, the J call TRBJ2-2; 9 nucleotides agree with TRBD1. Germline loops: CDR1 LNHDA, CDR2 SQIVND (reference sequence). The CDR3 contains 15 residues. V shed 3 bases and J 5 bases; nucleotides not matched to a gene: 4. CDR3 DNA sequence: TGTGCCAGTAGTATCGGACAGGGGCTGACCGGGGAGCTGTTTTTT. Translated, it gives CASSIGQGLTGELFF. Variable domain in full (rest from reference TRBV19 and TRBJ2-2): DGGITQSPKYLFRKEGQNVTLSCEQNLNHDAMYWYRQDPGQGLRLIYYSQIVNDFQKGDIAEGYSVSREKKESFPLTVTSAQKNPTAFYLCASSIGQGLTGELFFGEGSRLTVL.

This sequence joins TRBV7-6 and TRBJ2-5; TRBD1 matches at 10 bases. Germline CDR1 SGHVS, CDR2 FNYEAQ. V lost 5 bases and J lost 4; bases outside the gene matches: 16. The CDR3 has 18 amino acids. CDR3 in DNA: TGTGCCAGCAGCACCAGGGGCGGGACAGGGGTTATGAGAGAGACCCAGTACTTC. It codes for CASSTRGGTGVMRETQYF.

The chain carries TRBV28 and TRBJ1-1, with D perhaps TRBD1 (6 bases). CDR3 length: 14 amino acids. Germline V gene sequence: CDR1 MDHEN, CDR2 SYDVKM. Trimming left V 2 bases short and J 4 bases short, with 11 bases between. For the CDR3, the DNA is TGTGCCAGCAGTTTAGAGGGAGGGGGCACTGAAGCTTTCTTT. It translates to CASSLEGGGTEAFF.